This TCR beta chain is drawn from a study of blood T cell repertoires in COVID-19. The V end lost 1 base, the J end lost 6 bases, and 9 bases lay between the germline ends. In germline, CDR1 is LNHDA, CDR2 SQIVND (reference sequence). This CDR3 is 13 amino acids long. The assay was immunoSEQ multiplex PCR, and TCRdb's table has in-frame clones only and misses some. The data contain a few hundred thousand clones, 70% to 90% of them singletons. This clone was seen only once. J is TRBJ1-2 and V is TRBV19, with no clear D. The sequenced sample consisted of PBMCs or T cells enriched from blood (not recorded which). The receptor was isolated from a man aged 40-55 years in a cohort exposed to, infected with or recovered from COVID-19 (not recorded which). DNA of the CDR3: TGTGCCAGTAGTATAGTATTCGGGGATGGCTACACCTTC. Residues: CASSIVFGDGYTF.